A single count supports the clone carrying this T cell receptor (beta chain). Its antigen is as yet unknown. CDR1 and CDR2 from the germline V gene are MGHRA and YSYEKL. The CDR3 runs 14 residues. Trimming stripped 1 base from V and 15 bases from J, with 19 bases between. These data belong to a study of cytomegalovirus exposure and HLA in healthy donors. The PCR was carried out with 60 Vbeta primers and 13 Jbeta primers. Some clones are missing from TCRdb's copy, which holds only in-frame ones; the method was immunoSEQ multiplex PCR. The sample includes 150,000 to 200,000 clones, roughly 78% of them seen just once. Points from the study as a whole: Associated with HLA alleles at 0.05 false discovery rate in a later analysis were 16,951 TCR beta sequences.

The J gene is TRBJ2-4, the V gene TRBV4-1; D may be TRBD1 (7 bases). Sequenced input: PBMCs. The receptor comes from a woman in her forties or fifties in good health and CMV-seropositive. Here the CDR3 reads CASSQVTRGEIWYF. DNA of the CDR3: TGCGCCAGCAGCCAAGTAACCAGGGGGGAAATATGGTACTTC.